The clone carrying this T cell receptor (beta chain) appeared a few times. Its antigen is not known. The sample comes from a study of shared clonotypes between healthy human individuals. Study findings and constraints: Generation of non-shared clonotypes was less probable than generation of clonotypes shared by all four donors. Generally, naive subsets (rather than memory subsets) showed larger estimated richness. Naive CD4 clonotypes were shared across a few donors at around 5.4%.

The V end lost 6 bases, the J end lost 3 bases, and 11 bases lay between the germline ends. The germline V gene encodes CDR1 SEHNR and CDR2 FQNEAQ (reference sequence). CDR3 length: 13 amino acids. Repertoires were generated with immunoSEQ multiplex PCR, while TCRdb's copy carries only in-frame clones and drops some. The table has 600,000 to 800,000 clones, around 70% seen once. The sequence derives from a woman in her 30s in good health. The source material was memory CD4+ T cells sorted from blood. Subset indicated: CD45RA-negative fraction. This chain uses TRBV7-9 with TRBJ1-2, with a tentative D call TRBD1 (6 bases). In DNA form, the CDR3 reads TGTGCCAGCAGAGGGGACATCCACTATGGCTACACCTTC. Protein: CASRGDIHYGYTF.